This T cell receptor (beta chain) was identified during a study of Ad26.COV2.S vaccination and SARS-CoV-2 variants. About the study: The authors gave Ad26.COV2.S intramuscularly, either once or twice 56 days apart.

Findings and caveats of the study: Vaccine recipients surpassed placebo recipients in spike-specific TCR breadth.

Notes on this clone: As yet, its antigen is unknown.

Indicated treatment: about 20 received Ad26.COV2.S at low or high dose, single or two shots; about 5 received placebo; per-sample allocation not given. Collection of samples fell on day 63 after the first vaccine or placebo injection. Profiled with immunoSEQ multiplex PCR; TCRdb holds only in-frame clones, not every one. Here the sample spans some 420,000 clones, 88% being singletons. CDR3 length: 15 residues. The V gene's germline CDR1 is LGHDT and CDR2 YNNKEL (reference sequence). V was pared by 3 bases and J by 6 bases, with 10 bases of the junction left unmatched. Sequencing used peripheral blood, obtained in a trial of Ad26.COV2.S vaccine versus placebo. The gene calls are TRBV3-1 (or the pseudogene TRBV3-2) and TRBJ2-7; 8 nucleotides agree with TRBD1. The TCR originated in a person aged 18-65 years who received the Ad26.COV2.S COVID-19 vaccine or a placebo. The CDR3 DNA follows: TGTGCCAGCAGCCACGCCTCTGGACAGGGAGCCGAGCAGTACTTC. It specifies CASSHASGQGAEQYF.